These 24 T cell receptor beta chains were all obtained from the same sample, sequenced in a study of read filtering for tumor transcriptome and immune sequencing. The library was built from about 0.4 ug RNA with molecular barcoded adaptors for alpha/delta and beta/gamma chains. MiXCR, run by TCRdb on the reads, gives a single entry per CDR3 protein. The table lists roughly 130,000 distinct CDR3 sequences, 10% to 15% of them singletons. Input material: a population of CD138-negative cells sorted from bone marrow. The receptor set was obtained from a donor at least 40 years old with multiple myeloma.

Comments on this clonotype: A read error may explain this, as a much larger clone is one base away. V usage is TRBV2 and J usage is TRBJ2-1, with D tentatively TRBD2 (5 bases). This CDR3 is built from 13 residues. Germline CDR1 SNHLY, CDR2 FYNNEI. Between the trimmed V and J ends, which lost 6 bases and 7 bases, there was a span of 13 bases. CDR3 DNA sequence: TGTGCCAGCAGCGGGTATATAGCGAATGAGCAGTTCTTC. Translated: CASSGYIANEQFF.

A remark on this clonotype: A much bigger clone sits one base away, suggesting this may be a read error. The chain joins TRBV6-5 to TRBJ1-1; 8 bases are shared with TRBD1. CDR1 is MNHEY and CDR2 is SVGAGI in the germline V gene. CDR3 length equals 13 residues. The CDR3 sequence: CASSYTQGAEASF. The CDR3 DNA reads TGTGCCAGCAGTTACACGCAGGGGGCGGAAGCTTCCTTT.

This clonotype was picked up one time. A much larger clone differs from this one at a single base, so this may be a read error. This sequence joins TRBV5-1 and TRBJ2-7; the D is unclear. CDR1 and CDR2 from the germline V gene are SGHRS and YFSETQ. The CDR3 is 11 residues long. The CDR3: CTSQSAYEQYF. In DNA form, the CDR3 reads TGCACCAGCCAGTCAGCCTACGAGCAGTACTTC.

This clonotype occurred many times. The chain joins TRBV20-1 to TRBJ2-1; TRBD1 agrees at 9 bases. Losses at the gene ends were 3 bases for V and 0 bases for J; bases not matched to a gene: 12. The CDR3 is made up of 18 amino acids. Germline V gene data show CDR1 as DFQATT and CDR2 as SNEGSKA (reference sequence). The CDR3 here is CSARAPGTGSRSYNEQFF. DNA of the CDR3: TGCAGTGCTAGGGCCCCGGGGACAGGGTCCCGCTCCTACAATGAGCAGTTCTTC.

This clonotype was detected ten times or more. The V call is TRBV7-2, the J call TRBJ2-7; tentatively, D is TRBD1 (6 bases). Germline CDR1 reads SGHTA; CDR2 reads FQGNSA. The CDR3 loop spans 18 amino acids. Trimming cost V 1 base and J 0 bases, with 19 bases left between them. The CDR3 region is CASSLDRSTRGGSYEQYF. The DNA for the CDR3 is TGTGCCAGCAGCTTAGACCGAAGCACACGAGGGGGCTCCTACGAGCAGTACTTC.

This clonotype was counted only a few times. This chain joins TRBV20-1 and TRBJ2-2; D possibly corresponds to TRBD1 (5 bases). The CDR3 totals 14 residues. V lost 0 bases and J 6 bases, leaving 11 bases between the germline ends. The germline V gene encodes CDR1 DFQATT and CDR2 SNEGSKA (reference sequence). CDR3 nucleotides: TGCAGTGCTAGAGATTTGGGCAGGGCCGGGGAGCTGTTTTTT. It codes for CSARDLGRAGELFF.

In this sample, this clonotype turned up many times. The chain links TRBV28 to TRBJ2-7, with D tentatively TRBD1 (6 bases). With 6 bases removed from V and 5 bases from J, the gap between germline ends came to 14 bases. The CDR3 runs 13 residues. Per germline, CDR1 MDHEN and CDR2 SYDVKM. CDR3 coding DNA: TGTGCCAGCAGCCGGACAGTAGTTAACGAGCAGTACTTC. Encoded protein: CASSRTVVNEQYF.

This clonotype was seen repeatedly, ten times or more. J is TRBJ2-2 and V is TRBV7-8; D possibly matches TRBD1 or TRBD2 (6 bases each). This CDR3 has 15 amino acids. Germline CDR1 SGHVS, CDR2 FQNEAQ. Trimming pared 5 bases from V and 1 base from J, leaving 11 bases between. The CDR3: CASSPGARNTGELFF. The CDR3 coding sequence is TGTGCCAGCAGCCCGGGGGCACGGAACACCGGGGAGCTGTTTTTT.

This rearrangement joins TRBV10-3 to TRBJ2-7; 9 bases fit TRBD1. Unmatched junction bases numbered 6, after V lost 6 bases and J lost 0 bases. Germline V gives CDR1 ENHRY, CDR2 SYGVKD. The CDR3 loop spans 15 amino acids. CDR3 sequence reads: CAISDRGLSSYEQYF. CDR3 sequence (DNA): TGTGCCATCAGCGACAGGGGGTTGAGCTCCTACGAGCAGTACTTC.

The genes are TRBV14 and TRBJ2-2; 7 bases map to TRBD1. The V gene end was trimmed by 3 bases and the J gene end by 4 bases; junction bases not matched to a gene: 8. Germline values: CDR1 SGHDN, CDR2 FVKESK. The CDR3 is made up of 16 amino acids. CDR3 sequence: CASSQTGTESTGELFF. The CDR3 bases are TGTGCCAGCAGCCAGACCGGGACAGAGAGCACCGGGGAGCTGTTTTTT.

At least ten counts were recorded for this clonotype. The rearrangement uses TRBV10-3 and TRBJ1-1; 8 nucleotides align to TRBD1. The CDR3 has 13 residues. After removal of 8 bases from V and 6 bases from J, the junction contained 8 bases not matched to a gene. CDR1 and CDR2 (germline): ENHRY, SYGVKD. This CDR3 reads CAIADQGASEAFF. As DNA, the CDR3 is TGTGCCATCGCCGATCAGGGGGCCTCTGAAGCTTTCTTT.

This clonotype came up many times. The chain recombines TRBV6-6 with TRBJ2-1, with D perhaps TRBD2 (5 bases). The CDR3 is made up of 14 amino acids. Trimming left V 0 bases short and J 8 bases short, with 11 bases between. Germline V gene lookup returns CDR1 MNHNY and CDR2 SVGAGI (reference sequence). CDR3 in DNA: TGTGCCAGCAGTTACTCCCGGGAAATCGATGAGCAGTTCTTC. It encodes CASSYSREIDEQFF.

As concerns this clonotype: A read error may explain this, as a much larger clone is one base away. This chain uses TRBV29-1 with TRBJ2-3; 7 bases are shared with TRBD2. Germline V gives CDR1 SQVTM, CDR2 ANQGSEA. The CDR3 loop spans 13 amino acids. The CDR3 here is CSVGLATTDAQYF. DNA of the CDR3: TGCAGCGTTGGACTAGCAACCACAGATGCGCAGTATTTT.

This sequence joins TRBV7-9 and TRBJ2-7; 9 bases map to TRBD1. V was clipped by 5 bases and J by 2 bases; unmatched bases: 10. This CDR3 is 16 amino acids long. Germline values: CDR1 SEHNR, CDR2 FQNEAQ (reference sequence). The CDR3 nucleotides are TGTGCCAGCAGCCTATCTGGGACAGGGTCCGCCTACGAGCAGTACTTC. It translates to CASSLSGTGSAYEQYF.

The chain joins TRBV25-1 to TRBJ2-2; no reliable D call. The CDR3 has 14 amino acids. Germline V gives CDR1 MGHDK, CDR2 SYGVNS. V lost 4 bases to trimming and J lost 4 bases, with 10 bases between them. This CDR3 is CASSALSGTGELFF. The DNA for the CDR3 is TGTGCCAGCAGTGCCCTAAGTGGCACCGGGGAGCTGTTTTTT. The full variable domain, rest sourced from reference TRBV25-1 and TRBJ2-2, is EADIYQTPRYLVIGTGKKITLECSQTMGHDKMYWYQQDPGMELHLIHYSYGVNSTEKGDLSSESTVSRIRTEHFPLTLESARPSHTSQYLCASSALSGTGELFFGEGSRLTVL.

The CDR3 spells CASSQVSRGRELFF. For the CDR3, the DNA is TGTGCCAGCAGCCAAGTTTCCAGGGGCCGGGAGCTGTTTTTT. The chain is built from TRBV3-1 and TRBJ2-2, with a tentative D call TRBD1 (6 bases). The germline CDR1 and CDR2 sequences are LGHDT and YNNKEL (reference sequence). With 1 base removed from V and 9 bases from J, the gap between germline ends came to 12 bases. The CDR3 loop spans 14 amino acids.

This clonotype was found many times. This chain links TRBV9 with TRBJ2-1, with 7 bases lining up with TRBD2. The CDR3 sequence is 14 residues long. In germline, CDR1 is SGDLS, CDR2 YYNGEE. The trim removed 0 bases at V and 4 bases at J, leaving 1 base unmatched. The CDR3 sequence: CASSVGGGYNEQFF. Here the CDR3 DNA reads TGTGCCAGCAGCGTAGGGGGGGGATACAATGAGCAGTTCTTC.

About this clonotype itself: This may be a read error, as it is one base from a much larger clone. This rearrangement joins TRBV6-2 or TRBV6-3 to TRBJ2-3, with 7 bases that match TRBD2. V shed 11 bases, J shed 5 bases, and the junction held 10 bases outside the gene matches. CDR3 size: 13 residues. The germline V gene has CDR1 MNHEY and CDR2 SVGEGT. CDR3 region: CASTREALDTQYF. CDR3 in DNA: TGTGCCTCTACACGGGAGGCCTTAGATACGCAGTATTTT.

Comment on this clonotype: This could be a read error, since a much larger clone is one nucleotide away. The CDR3 loop is CASCLVAGGNTEAFF. The CDR3 DNA reads TGCGCCAGCTGCTTGGTAGCAGGGGGGAACACTGAAGCTTTCTTT. This chain uses TRBV5-1 with TRBJ1-1; 7 bases agree with TRBD1. Looked up from germline, CDR1 is SGHRS and CDR2 is YFSETQ. The length of the CDR3 is 15 residues.

The J gene is TRBJ2-3, the V gene TRBV5-5; D ambiguous. The germline V gene encodes CDR1 SGHKS and CDR2 YYEKEE (reference sequence). The CDR3 contains 14 residues. V was cut by 0 bases and J by 7 bases, with 12 bases left in between. CDR3 DNA: TGTGCCAGCAGCTTGGCCCTTACGGAAAATACGCAGTATTTT. This codes for CASSLALTENTQYF.

There are many counts of this clonotype. The chain uses TRBV7-2 and TRBJ1-6, with a weak D call TRBD1 (5 bases). CDR3 length: 15 amino acids. The V end lost 2 bases, the J end lost 6 bases, and 11 bases lay between the germline ends. Germline CDR1 reads SGHTA; CDR2 reads FQGNSA. CDR3 DNA sequence: TGTGCCAGCAGCTTACAAGGGGCGCGTAATTCACCCCTCCACTTT. Residues: CASSLQGARNSPLHF.

On this clonotype itself: This may come from a read error, since a much larger clone is one base off. The chain is built from TRBV7-3 and TRBJ2-3; 7 bases are shared with TRBD1. There are 15 residues in the CDR3. J was trimmed by 1 base and V by 8 bases; bases with no gene match: 9. CDR1 is SGHTA and CDR2 is FQGTGA in the germline V gene. DNA for the CDR3: TGTGCCAGCGGTTATAACAGGGGAGGCACAGATACGCAGTATTTT. It is translated as CASGYNRGGTDTQYF.

This clonotype has at least ten counts. The rearrangement joins TRBV28 to TRBJ2-1; D uncertain. CDR1 and CDR2 (germline): MDHEN, SYDVKM. The V gene lost 7 bases and the J gene lost 0 bases, with 22 bases spanning the gap. CDR3 size: 18 residues. In DNA, the CDR3 is TGTGCCAGCACCCTGTCCCGTGGCGCCCGGAGCTCCTACAATGAGCAGTTCTTC. Amino acid sequence: CASTLSRGARSSYNEQFF.

This clonotype was counted ten times or more. V gene TRBV6-2 or TRBV6-3 combines with J gene TRBJ2-5; TRBD1 matches at 11 bases. Trimming cost V 6 bases and J 4 bases; bases outside gene matches: 4. Per germline, CDR1 MNHEY and CDR2 SVGEGT. This CDR3 contains 14 residues. The CDR3 DNA reads TGTGCCAGCAGCGGACAGGGGGCGGGAGAGACCCAGTACTTC. This sequence encodes CASSGQGAGETQYF.